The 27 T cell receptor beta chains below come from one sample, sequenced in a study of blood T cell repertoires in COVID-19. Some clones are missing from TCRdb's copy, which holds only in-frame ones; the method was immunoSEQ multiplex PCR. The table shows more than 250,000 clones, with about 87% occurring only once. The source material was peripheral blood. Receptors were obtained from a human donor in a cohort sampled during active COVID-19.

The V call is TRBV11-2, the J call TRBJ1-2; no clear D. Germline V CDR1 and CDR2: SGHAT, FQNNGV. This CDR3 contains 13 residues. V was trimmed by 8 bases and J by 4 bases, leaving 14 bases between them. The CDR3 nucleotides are TGTGCCAGCCGGCTGCGGCAGTCCTATGGCTACACCTTC. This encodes CASRLRQSYGYTF.

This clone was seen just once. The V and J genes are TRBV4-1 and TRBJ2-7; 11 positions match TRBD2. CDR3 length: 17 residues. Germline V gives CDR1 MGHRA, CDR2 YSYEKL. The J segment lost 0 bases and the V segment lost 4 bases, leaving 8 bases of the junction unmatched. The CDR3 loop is CASSPQVGLADSYEQYF. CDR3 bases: TGCGCCAGCAGCCCCCAGGTGGGACTAGCGGACTCCTACGAGCAGTACTTC.

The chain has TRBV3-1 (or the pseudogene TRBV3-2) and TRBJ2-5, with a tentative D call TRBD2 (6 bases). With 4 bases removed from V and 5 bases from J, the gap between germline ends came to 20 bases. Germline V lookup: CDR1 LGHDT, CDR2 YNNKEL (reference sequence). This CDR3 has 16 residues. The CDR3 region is CASSRRSGDPRETQYF. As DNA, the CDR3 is TGTGCCAGCAGCCGCCGGTCGGGGGACCCACGGGAGACCCAGTACTTC.

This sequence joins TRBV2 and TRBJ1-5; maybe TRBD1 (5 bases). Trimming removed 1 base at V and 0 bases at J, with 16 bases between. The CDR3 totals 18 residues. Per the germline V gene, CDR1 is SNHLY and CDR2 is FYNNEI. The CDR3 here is CASSEDAGRRYSNQPQHF. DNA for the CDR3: TGTGCCAGCAGTGAAGATGCAGGGAGGAGATATAGCAATCAGCCCCAGCATTTT.

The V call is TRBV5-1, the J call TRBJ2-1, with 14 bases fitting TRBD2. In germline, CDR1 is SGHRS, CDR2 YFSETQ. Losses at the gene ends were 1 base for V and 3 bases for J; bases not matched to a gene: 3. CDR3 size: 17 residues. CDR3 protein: CASSLSGLAGGYNEQFF. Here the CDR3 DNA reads TGCGCCAGCAGCTTGTCCGGACTAGCGGGAGGCTACAATGAGCAGTTCTTC.

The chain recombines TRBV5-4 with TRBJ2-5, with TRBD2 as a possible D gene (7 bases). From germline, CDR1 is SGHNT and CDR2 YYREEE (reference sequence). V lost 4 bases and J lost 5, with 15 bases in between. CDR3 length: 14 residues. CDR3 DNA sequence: TGTGCCAGCAGCGGTAGGGGGGGGCCCGAGACCCAGTACTTC. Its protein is CASSGRGGPETQYF.

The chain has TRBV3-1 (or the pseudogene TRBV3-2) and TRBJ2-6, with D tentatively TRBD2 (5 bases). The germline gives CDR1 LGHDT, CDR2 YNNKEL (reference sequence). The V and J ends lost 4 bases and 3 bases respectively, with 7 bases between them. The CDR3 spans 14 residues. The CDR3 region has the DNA TGTGCCAGCAGCCCCGGGGATGGGGCCAACGTCCTGACTTTC. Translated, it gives CASSPGDGANVLTF.

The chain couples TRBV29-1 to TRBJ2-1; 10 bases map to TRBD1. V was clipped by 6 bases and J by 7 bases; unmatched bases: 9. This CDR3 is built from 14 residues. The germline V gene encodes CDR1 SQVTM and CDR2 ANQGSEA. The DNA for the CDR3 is TGCAGCGTCCCTGGGACAGGGGTAGGTAATGAGCAGTTCTTC. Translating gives CSVPGTGVGNEQFF.

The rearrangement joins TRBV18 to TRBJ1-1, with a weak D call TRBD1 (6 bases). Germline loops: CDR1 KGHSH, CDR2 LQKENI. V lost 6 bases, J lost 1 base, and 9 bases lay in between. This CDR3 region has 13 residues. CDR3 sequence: CASSATGNTEAFF. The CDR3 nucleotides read TGTGCCAGCTCCGCGACAGGGAACACTGAAGCTTTCTTT. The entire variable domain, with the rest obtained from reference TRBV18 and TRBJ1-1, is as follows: NAGVMQNPRHLVRRRGQEARLRCSPMKGHSHVYWYRQLPEEGLKFMVYLQKENIIDESGMPKERFSAEFPKEGPSILRIQQVVRGDSAAYFCASSATGNTEAFFGQGTRLTVV.

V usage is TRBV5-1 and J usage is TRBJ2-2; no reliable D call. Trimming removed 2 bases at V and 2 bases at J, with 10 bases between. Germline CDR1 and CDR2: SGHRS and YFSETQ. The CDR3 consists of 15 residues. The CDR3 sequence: CASSFSAGNTGELFF. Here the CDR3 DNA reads TGCGCCAGCAGCTTTAGTGCAGGAAACACCGGGGAGCTGTTTTTT.

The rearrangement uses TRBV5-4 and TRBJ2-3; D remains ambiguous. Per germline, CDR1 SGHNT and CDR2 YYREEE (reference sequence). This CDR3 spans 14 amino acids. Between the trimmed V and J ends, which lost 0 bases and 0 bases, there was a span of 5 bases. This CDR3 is CASSLVSSTDTQYF. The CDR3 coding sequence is TGTGCCAGCAGCTTGGTGTCTAGCACAGATACGCAGTATTTT. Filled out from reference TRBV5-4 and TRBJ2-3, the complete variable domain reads ETGVTQSPTHLIKTRGQQVTLRCSSQSGHNTVSWYQQALGQGPQFIFQYYREEENGRGNFPPRFSGLQFPNYSSELNVNALELDDSALYLCASSLVSSTDTQYFGPGTRLTVL.

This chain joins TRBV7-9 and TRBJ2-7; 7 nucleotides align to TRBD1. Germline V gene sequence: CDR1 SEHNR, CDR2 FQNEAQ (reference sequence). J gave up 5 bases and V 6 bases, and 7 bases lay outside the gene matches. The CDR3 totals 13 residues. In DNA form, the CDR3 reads TGTGCCAGCAGACGACAGGGTCGGGACGAGCAGTACTTC. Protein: CASRRQGRDEQYF.

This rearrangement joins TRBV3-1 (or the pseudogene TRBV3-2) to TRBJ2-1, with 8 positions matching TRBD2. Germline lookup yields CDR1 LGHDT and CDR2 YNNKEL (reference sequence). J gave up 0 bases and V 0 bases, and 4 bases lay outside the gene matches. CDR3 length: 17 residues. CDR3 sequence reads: CASSQDAGTSSYNEQFF. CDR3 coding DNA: TGTGCCAGCAGCCAAGACGCGGGGACTAGCTCCTACAATGAGCAGTTCTTC.

The CDR3 spells CASTRQVSNQPQHF. Written as DNA, the CDR3 is TGTGCCAGCACCAGACAGGTTAGCAATCAGCCCCAGCATTTT. V is TRBV6-5 and J is TRBJ1-5; perhaps TRBD1 as D (6 bases). Germline CDR1 MNHEY, CDR2 SVGAGI. The V gene lost 7 bases and the J gene lost 0 bases, with 10 bases spanning the gap. The CDR3 totals 14 residues.

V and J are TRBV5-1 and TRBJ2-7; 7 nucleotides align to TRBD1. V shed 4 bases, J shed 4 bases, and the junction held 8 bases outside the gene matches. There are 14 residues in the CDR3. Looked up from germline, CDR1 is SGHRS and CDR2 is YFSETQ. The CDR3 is CASSIWTGRYEQYF. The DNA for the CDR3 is TGCGCCAGCAGCATCTGGACAGGCAGATACGAGCAGTACTTC.

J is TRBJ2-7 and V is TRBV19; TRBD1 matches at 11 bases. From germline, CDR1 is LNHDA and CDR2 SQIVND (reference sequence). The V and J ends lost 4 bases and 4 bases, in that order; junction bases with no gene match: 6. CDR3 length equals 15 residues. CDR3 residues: CASSTWTGGRYEQYF. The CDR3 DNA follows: TGTGCCAGTAGTACGTGGACAGGGGGCAGGTACGAGCAGTACTTC.

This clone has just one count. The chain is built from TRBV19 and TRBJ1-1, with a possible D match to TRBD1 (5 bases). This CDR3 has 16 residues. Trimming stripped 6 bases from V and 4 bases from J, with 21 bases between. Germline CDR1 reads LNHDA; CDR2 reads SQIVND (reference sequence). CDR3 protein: CASRSRGSLFGTEAFF. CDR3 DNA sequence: TGTGCCAGTAGGAGTCGGGGGTCGTTGTTTGGCACTGAAGCTTTCTTT.

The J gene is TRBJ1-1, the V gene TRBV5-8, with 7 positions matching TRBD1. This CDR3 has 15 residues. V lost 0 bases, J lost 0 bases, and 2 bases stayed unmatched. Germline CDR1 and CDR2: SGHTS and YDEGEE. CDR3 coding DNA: TGTGCCAGCAGCTTGGGGGGACAGATGAACACTGAAGCTTTCTTT. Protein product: CASSLGGQMNTEAFF.

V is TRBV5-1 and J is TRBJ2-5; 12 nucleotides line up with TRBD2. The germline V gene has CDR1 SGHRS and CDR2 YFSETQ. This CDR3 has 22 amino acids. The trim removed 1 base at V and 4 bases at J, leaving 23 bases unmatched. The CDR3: CASSLSPGAASGRAGIRETQYF. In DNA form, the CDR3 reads TGCGCCAGCAGCTTGTCCCCCGGGGCGGCTAGCGGGAGGGCTGGAATAAGAGAGACCCAGTACTTC.

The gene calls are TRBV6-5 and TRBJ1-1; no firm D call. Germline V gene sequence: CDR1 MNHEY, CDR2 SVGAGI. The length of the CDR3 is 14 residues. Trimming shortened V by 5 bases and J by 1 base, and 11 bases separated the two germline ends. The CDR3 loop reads CASSPLDKNTEAFF. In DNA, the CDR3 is TGTGCCAGCAGTCCATTAGACAAGAACACTGAAGCTTTCTTT.

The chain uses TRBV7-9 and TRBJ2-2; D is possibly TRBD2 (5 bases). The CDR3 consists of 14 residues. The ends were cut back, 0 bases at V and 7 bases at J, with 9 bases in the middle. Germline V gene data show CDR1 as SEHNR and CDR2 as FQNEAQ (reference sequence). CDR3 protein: CASSLAGGRGELFF. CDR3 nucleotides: TGTGCCAGCAGCTTAGCCGGCGGGCGCGGGGAGCTGTTTTTT.

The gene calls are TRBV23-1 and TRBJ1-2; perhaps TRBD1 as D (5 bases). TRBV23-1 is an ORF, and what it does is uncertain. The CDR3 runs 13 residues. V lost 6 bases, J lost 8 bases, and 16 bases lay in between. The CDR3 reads CASRVRDLEGYTF. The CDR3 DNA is TGCGCCAGCAGGGTCAGGGATCTTGAAGGCTACACCTTC.

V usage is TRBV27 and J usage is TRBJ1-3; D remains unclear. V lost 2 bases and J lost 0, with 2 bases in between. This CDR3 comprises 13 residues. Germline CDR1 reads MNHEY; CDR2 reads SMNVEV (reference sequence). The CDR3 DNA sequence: TGTGCCAGCAGTTTACTCTCTGGAAACACCATATATTTT. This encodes CASSLLSGNTIYF.

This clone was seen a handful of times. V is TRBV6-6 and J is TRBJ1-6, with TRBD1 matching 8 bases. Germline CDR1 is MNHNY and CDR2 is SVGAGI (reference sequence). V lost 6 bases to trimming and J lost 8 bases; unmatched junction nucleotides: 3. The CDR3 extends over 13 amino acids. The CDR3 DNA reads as TGTGCCAGCAGCCAGGGGGCCTATTCACCCCTCCACTTT. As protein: CASSQGAYSPLHF.

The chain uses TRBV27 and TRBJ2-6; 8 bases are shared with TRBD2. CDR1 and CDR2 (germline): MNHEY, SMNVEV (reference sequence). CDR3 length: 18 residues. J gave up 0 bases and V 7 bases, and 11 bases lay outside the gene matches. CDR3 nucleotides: TGTGCCAGCACCTCTCGGGGACTAGGCCGCTCTGGGGCCAACGTCCTGACTTTC. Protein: CASTSRGLGRSGANVLTF.

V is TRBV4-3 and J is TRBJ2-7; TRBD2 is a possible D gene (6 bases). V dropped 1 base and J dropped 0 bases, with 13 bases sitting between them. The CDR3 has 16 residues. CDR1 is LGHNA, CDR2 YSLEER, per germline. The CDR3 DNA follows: TGCGCCAGCAGCCAAGCCCTACCCGGGGGCTCCTACGAGCAGTACTTC. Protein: CASSQALPGGSYEQYF.

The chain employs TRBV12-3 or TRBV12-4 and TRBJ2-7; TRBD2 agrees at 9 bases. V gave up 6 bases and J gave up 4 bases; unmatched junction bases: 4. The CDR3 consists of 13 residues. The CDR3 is CASRLAGTYEQYF. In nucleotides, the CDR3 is TGTGCCAGCAGGCTAGCGGGGACTTACGAGCAGTACTTC.